This T cell receptor beta chain was sequenced in a study of sequential checkpoint blockade in melanoma. Whole-study context: Randomization was 1:1 between first-line nivolumab→ipilimumab and ipilimumab→nivolumab. After both sequences, patients received maintenance nivolumab.

The data were produced by immunoSEQ multiplex PCR, yet TCRdb's version contains in-frame clones alone and is incomplete. The sample includes about 35,000 clones, 84% of them seen just once. Treatment defined: randomized to nivolumab then ipilimumab (arm A) or the reverse (arm B). PBMC sorting kept live CD3+CD8+ cells without CD19 or CD56. J gave up 3 bases and V 5 bases, and 9 bases lay outside the gene matches. The length of the CDR3 is 15 residues. Looked up from germline, CDR1 is MDHEN and CDR2 is SYDVKM. The rearrangement joins TRBV28 to TRBJ2-5, with 7 bases aligning to TRBD2. The material was CD8+ T cells sorted from blood (inferred from file names), obtained from a patient given nivolumab and ipilimumab in sequence. The origin of this receptor is a human donor with melanoma. The CDR3 nucleotides are TGTGCCAGCAGTCTGGCGCGGCGGGAGAAAGAGACCCAGTACTTC. Its protein is CASSLARREKETQYF. The variable domain in full, completed from reference TRBV28 and TRBJ2-5, reads DVKVTQSSRYLVKRTGEKVFLECVQDMDHENMFWYRQDPGLGLRLIYFSYDVKMKEKGDIPEGYSVSREKKERFSLILESASTNQTSMYLCASSLARREKETQYFGPGTRLLVL.